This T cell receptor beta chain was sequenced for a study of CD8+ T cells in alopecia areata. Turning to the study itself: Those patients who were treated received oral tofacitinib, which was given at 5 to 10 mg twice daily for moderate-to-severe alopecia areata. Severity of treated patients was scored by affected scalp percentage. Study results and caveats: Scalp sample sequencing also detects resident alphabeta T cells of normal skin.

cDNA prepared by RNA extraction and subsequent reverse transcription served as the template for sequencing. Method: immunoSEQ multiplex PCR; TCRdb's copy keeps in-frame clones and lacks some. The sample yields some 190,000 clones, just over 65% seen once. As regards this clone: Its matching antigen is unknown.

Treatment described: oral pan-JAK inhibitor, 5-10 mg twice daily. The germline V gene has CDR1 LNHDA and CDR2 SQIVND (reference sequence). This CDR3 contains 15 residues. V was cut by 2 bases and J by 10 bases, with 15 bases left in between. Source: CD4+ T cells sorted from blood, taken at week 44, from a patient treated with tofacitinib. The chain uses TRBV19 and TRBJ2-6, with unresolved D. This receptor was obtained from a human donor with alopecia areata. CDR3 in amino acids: CASSISIQSANVLTF. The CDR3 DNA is TGTGCCAGTAGTATAAGTATCCAGTCAGCTAACGTCCTGACTTTC.